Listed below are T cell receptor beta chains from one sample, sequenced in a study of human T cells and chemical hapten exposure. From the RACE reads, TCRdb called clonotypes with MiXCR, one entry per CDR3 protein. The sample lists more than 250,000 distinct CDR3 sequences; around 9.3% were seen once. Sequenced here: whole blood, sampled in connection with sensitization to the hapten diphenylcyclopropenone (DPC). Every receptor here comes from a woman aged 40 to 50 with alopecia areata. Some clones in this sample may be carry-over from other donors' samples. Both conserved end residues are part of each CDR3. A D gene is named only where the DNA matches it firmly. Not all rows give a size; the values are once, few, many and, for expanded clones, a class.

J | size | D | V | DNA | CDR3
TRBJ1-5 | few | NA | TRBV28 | TGTGCCAGCAGTTGGGCAGGTGGGAGTGGTCAGCCCCAGCATTTT | CASSWAGGSGQPQHF
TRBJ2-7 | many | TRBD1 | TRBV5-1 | TGCGCCAGCAGGATGGGACAGGGATACGAGCAGTACTTC | CASRMGQGYEQYF
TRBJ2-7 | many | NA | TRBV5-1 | TGCGCCAGCAGCTTGGTGTCGACGGCATCCTACGAGCAGTACTTC | CASSLVSTASYEQYF
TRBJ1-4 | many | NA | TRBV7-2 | TGTGCCAGCAGCTTCCAGGGGTCGGGTGAAAAACTGTTTTTT | CASSFQGSGEKLFF
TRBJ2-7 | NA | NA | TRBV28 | TGTGCCAGCAGCCCTATTGAACTCTACGAGCAGTACTTC | CASSPIELYEQYF
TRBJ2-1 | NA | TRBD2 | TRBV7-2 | TGTGCCAGCAAGGGACTAGCGGGAGGGCCTTCCTACAATGAGCAGTTCTTC | CASKGLAGGPSYNEQFF
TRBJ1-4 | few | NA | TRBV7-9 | TGTGCCAGCAGCTTCGTCCGGGAGGGGCGTGCAACTAATGAAAAACTGTTTTTT | CASSFVREGRATNEKLFF
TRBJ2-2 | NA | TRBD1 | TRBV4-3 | TGCGCCAGCAGCCAAGATATTGGGACAGTCTTCACCGGGGAGCTGTTTTTT | CASSQDIGTVFTGELFF
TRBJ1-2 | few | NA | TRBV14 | TGTGCCAGCAGCCAAGATGGGGGTAGCTATGGCTACACCTTC | CASSQDGGSYGYTF
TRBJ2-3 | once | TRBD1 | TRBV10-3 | TGTGCCGTGTACAGGGGTGGCACAGATACGCAGTATTTC | CAVYRGGTDTQYF
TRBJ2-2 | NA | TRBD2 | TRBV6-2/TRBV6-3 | TGTGCCAGCAGTTATGGAGTCGGGAGGAGGACCGGGGAGCTGTTTTTT | CASSYGVGRRTGELFF
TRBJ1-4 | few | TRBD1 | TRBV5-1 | TGCGCCAGCAGCTTACCGGGACAGGAAAAACTGTTTTTT | CASSLPGQEKLFF
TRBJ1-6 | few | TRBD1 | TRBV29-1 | TGCAGCGCTCGGACAGGGGATAATTCACCCCTCCACTTT | CSARTGDNSPLHF
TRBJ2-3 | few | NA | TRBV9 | TGTGCCAGCAGCTCCATGACTAGCACAGATACGCAGTATTTT | CASSSMTSTDTQYF
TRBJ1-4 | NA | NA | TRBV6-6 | TGTGCCAGCAGTTATGGACAGTCAAATGAAAAACTGTTTTTT | CASSYGQSNEKLFF
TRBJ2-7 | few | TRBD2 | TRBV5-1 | TGCGCCAGCAGCTTGGGAATAGCGGGCACCTACGAGCAGTACTTC | CASSLGIAGTYEQYF